Following are 26 T cell receptor beta chains from one sample sequenced in a study of graft-versus-host responses after intestinal transplantation (dated by TCRdb to the early 2020s). Per the publication, the time point label means: cells obtained before transplantation from donor or recipient. The library relied on the immunoSEQ multiplex PCR assay. TCRdb obtained this table from immuneACCESS and retained in-frame rearrangements with V and J assigned. These tables miss some clones; where compared with another copy, unresolved V genes account for less than half of the shortfall, and the remainder is unexplained. The sample contains 85,000 to 100,000 clones, under 95% of them found a single time. Around 0.067% of the sample belongs to the ten largest clones. No cognate antigen is known for these TCRs. Sequenced here: unstimulated CD8+ T cells sorted from spleen or lymph node cells, sampled before transplant. The receptor source for this set is a human donor who was the organ donor for an intestinal transplant.

The J gene is TRBJ1-1, the V gene TRBV5-4; D remains ambiguous. CDR1 SGHNT and CDR2 YYREEE come from the germline V gene (reference sequence). Trimming left V 5 bases short and J 0 bases short, with 14 bases between. CDR3 length: 15 amino acids. CDR3 sequence: CASSQPGYMNTEAFF. The CDR3 DNA sequence: TGTGCCAGCAGTCAGCCGGGGTATATGAACACTGAAGCTTTCTTT.

This sequence joins TRBV27 and TRBJ2-7; 10 nucleotides line up with TRBD2. J gave up 2 bases and V 8 bases, and 9 bases lay outside the gene matches. Germline V CDR1 and CDR2: MNHEY, SMNVEV (reference sequence). The CDR3 loop spans 15 amino acids. CDR3 in amino acids: CASGQGLASTYEQYF. CDR3 bases: TGTGCCAGCGGCCAGGGACTAGCGTCAACCTACGAGCAGTACTTC.

CDR3 in DNA: TGTGCCAGCCGGTGGGAGGGTCTCAATCAGCCCCAGCATTTT. It specifies CASRWEGLNQPQHF. The V and J genes are TRBV2 and TRBJ1-5, with D uncertain. The CDR3 contains 14 residues. V lost 8 bases, J lost 3 bases, and 14 bases lay in between. CDR1 SNHLY and CDR2 FYNNEI come from the germline V gene.

The chain is built from TRBV10-3 and TRBJ2-7, with 11 bases that match TRBD2. This CDR3 is built from 14 residues. The junction had 0 bases not matched to a gene; V was cut back by 2 bases and J by 3 bases. Germline values: CDR1 ENHRY, CDR2 SYGVKD. Written as DNA, the CDR3 is TGTGCCATCAGTGAGACTAGCGGGAGCTACGAGCAGTACTTC. Its protein is CAISETSGSYEQYF.

This clone was observed a handful of times. The rearrangement uses TRBV25-1 and TRBJ1-2, with a possible D match to TRBD1 (5 bases). The CDR3 has 12 residues. The V gene lost 8 bases and the J gene lost 4 bases, with 11 bases spanning the gap. CDR1 and CDR2 from the germline V gene are MGHDK and SYGVNS. In DNA, the CDR3 is TGTGCCAGCGGTACAGGTTTCTATGGCTACACCTTC. Its translation: CASGTGFYGYTF.

This chain links TRBV21-1 with TRBJ1-5. TRBV21-1 is listed as a pseudogene. The CDR3 totals 17 residues. CDR3 coding DNA: TGTGCCAGCAGAGTCAGAATAGCTACATGGCATCATCAGCCCCAGCATTTT. Translation: CASRVRIATWHHQPQHF.

The genes are TRBV4-2 and TRBJ2-1, with 7 bases identical to TRBD2. Germline CDR1 is LGHNA and CDR2 is YNFKEQ. The CDR3 contains 16 residues. V lost 4 bases and J lost 5; bases outside the gene matches: 11. The CDR3 here is CASSPYAGTIDNEQFF. CDR3 bases: TGTGCCAGCAGCCCCTACGCCGGGACTATAGACAATGAGCAGTTCTTC.

This clone was observed once. The rearrangement joins TRBV29-1 to TRBJ2-3; 9 bases agree with TRBD2. The CDR3 is 13 residues long. The junction had 3 bases not matched to a gene; V was cut back by 6 bases and J by 2 bases. Germline CDR1 SQVTM, CDR2 ANQGSEA. CDR3 loop: CSVVAGVTDTQYF. CDR3 in DNA: TGCAGCGTGGTAGCGGGGGTCACAGATACGCAGTATTTT.

The chain employs TRBV5-7 and TRBJ1-5; 8 nucleotides align to TRBD1. TRBV5-7 is an ORF; its function is uncertain. Germline trimming cut 4 bases from V and 5 bases from J; bases unmatched to any gene: 8. The CDR3 length is 15 residues. As DNA, the CDR3 is TGTGCCAGCAGCCCCGGACAGGGCCGTCATCAGCCCCAGCATTTT. Translating gives CASSPGQGRHQPQHF.

The chain is built from TRBV2 and TRBJ2-7; 9 nucleotides match TRBD1. CDR3 length equals 13 residues. The J segment lost 3 bases and the V segment lost 7 bases, leaving 4 bases of the junction unmatched. CDR1 SNHLY and CDR2 FYNNEI come from the germline V gene. CDR3 loop: CASTMDRGYEQYF. In DNA form, the CDR3 reads TGTGCCAGCACCATGGACAGGGGCTACGAGCAGTACTTC.

The rearrangement joins TRBV7-9 to TRBJ1-5; the D gene is possibly TRBD1 (6 bases). Deletions cut 5 bases from V and 2 bases from J, with 25 bases between. Germline CDR1 is SEHNR and CDR2 is FQNEAQ (reference sequence). This CDR3 is built from 19 residues. CDR3 residues: CASSTTRVDSFWGNQPQHF. For the CDR3, the DNA is TGTGCCAGCAGCACCACCCGAGTGGACAGTTTTTGGGGCAATCAGCCCCAGCATTTT.

The V and J genes are TRBV5-6 and TRBJ1-2; no reliable D call. This CDR3 contains 14 residues. CDR1 and CDR2 from the germline V gene are SGHDT and YYEEEE. V was pared by 2 bases and J by 3 bases, with 11 bases between. The chain's CDR3 is CASSFLPEDYGYTF. As DNA, the CDR3 is TGTGCCAGCAGCTTTCTTCCGGAGGACTATGGCTACACCTTC.

This clone was seen once. The V gene is TRBV4-1, the J gene TRBJ1-2; 8 bases agree with TRBD1. V was clipped by 0 bases and J by 8 bases; unmatched bases: 8. The germline gives CDR1 MGHRA, CDR2 YSYEKL. There are 15 residues in the CDR3. CDR3 loop: CASSQDSQGARGYTF. The CDR3 coding sequence is TGCGCCAGCAGCCAAGACTCTCAGGGGGCGCGGGGCTACACCTTC.

V usage is TRBV6-6 and J usage is TRBJ1-5; 8 bases are a match to TRBD1. The CDR3 loop spans 15 amino acids. The germline gives CDR1 MNHNY, CDR2 SVGAGI (reference sequence). The J segment lost 5 bases and the V segment lost 6 bases, leaving 9 bases of the junction unmatched. CDR3 region: CASSPLGQGYQPQHF. CDR3 DNA: TGTGCCAGCAGCCCTCTAGGACAGGGCTATCAGCCCCAGCATTTT.

CDR3 protein: CASRRGGSKQETQYF. The CDR3 bases are TGTGCCAGTAGAAGGGGGGGCAGCAAACAAGAGACCCAGTACTTC. The chain employs TRBV19 and TRBJ2-5, with D possibly TRBD2 on 7 matching bases. Germline CDR1 LNHDA, CDR2 SQIVND (reference sequence). The CDR3 is 15 amino acids. Trimming left V 6 bases short and J 2 bases short, with 16 bases between.

This chain links TRBV7-9 with TRBJ1-1; D is ambiguous. The CDR3 contains 11 residues. CDR1 and CDR2 from the germline V gene are SEHNR and FQNEAQ (reference sequence). Trimming took off 2 bases at V and 10 bases at J, with 8 bases between the two ends. CDR3 nucleotides: TGTGCCAGCAGCTTAAAAGAGCCAGCTTTCTTT. As protein: CASSLKEPAFF. Full variable domain (outside the CDR3, taken from reference TRBV7-9 and TRBJ1-1): DTGVSQNPRHKITKRGQNVTFRCDPISEHNRLYWYRQTLGQGPEFLTYFQNEAQLEKSRLLSDRFSAERPKGSFSTLEIQRTEQGDSAMYLCASSLKEPAFFGQGTRLTVV.

V and J are TRBV29-1 and TRBJ2-1; 10 bases line up with TRBD2. Germline V lookup: CDR1 SQVTM, CDR2 ANQGSEA. CDR3 length: 16 residues. Trimming took 3 bases from V and 4 from J; bases not matched to a gene: 9. The CDR3 bases are TGCAGCGTTGAGGCTAGCGGGAGTGAATTTTACAATGAGCAGTTCTTC. Translation gives CSVEASGSEFYNEQFF.

The CDR3 here is CASSSSSTVRPNEKLFF. The DNA of the CDR3 is TGTGCCAGCAGTTCCTCCTCTACAGTACGCCCGAATGAAAAACTGTTTTTT. This chain connects TRBV28 to TRBJ1-4, with D unclear. CDR1 is MDHEN, CDR2 SYDVKM, per germline. This CDR3 is 17 amino acids long. V was clipped by 4 bases and J by 5 bases, with 20 bases between them.

The J gene is TRBJ1-2, the V gene TRBV5-1, with 7 bases identical to TRBD1. This CDR3 contains 13 residues. V dropped 4 bases and J dropped 5; count of bases not matched to a gene: 5. Germline V gives CDR1 SGHRS, CDR2 YFSETQ. The CDR3 is CASSATGRYGYTF. For the CDR3, the DNA is TGCGCCAGCAGCGCGACAGGGCGGTATGGCTACACCTTC. Drawing the rest from reference TRBV5-1 and TRBJ1-2, the complete variable domain is KAGVTQTPRYLIKTRGQQVTLSCSPISGHRSVSWYQQTPGQGLQFLFEYFSETQRNKGNFPGRFSGRQFSNSRSEMNVSTLELGDSALYLCASSATGRYGYTFGSGTRLTVV.

Here the CDR3 reads CASSPQGPDTQYF. CDR3 DNA: TGTGCCAGCAGCCCTCAGGGCCCAGATACGCAGTATTTT. The chain links TRBV13 to TRBJ2-3, with a tentative D call TRBD1 (5 bases). Per the germline V gene, CDR1 is PRHDT and CDR2 is FYEKMQ (reference sequence). Trimming shortened V by 5 bases and J by 4 bases, and 10 bases separated the two germline ends. This CDR3 is 13 amino acids long.

V and J are TRBV7-9 and TRBJ2-5; 8 bases fit TRBD2. The CDR3 runs to 15 residues. Looked up from germline, CDR1 is SEHNR and CDR2 is FQNEAQ (reference sequence). V lost 2 bases, J lost 3 bases, and 5 bases stayed unmatched. The CDR3 reads CASSLKGLVEETQYF. CDR3 DNA: TGTGCCAGCAGCTTAAAGGGACTAGTTGAAGAGACCCAGTACTTC.

The V and J genes are TRBV4-1 and TRBJ1-1; the match to TRBD1 covers 12 bases. Per the germline V gene, CDR1 is MGHRA and CDR2 is YSYEKL. The trim removed 0 bases at V and 1 base at J, leaving 6 bases unmatched. The CDR3 spans 18 residues. The CDR3 here is CASSQEPGQGAKNTEAFF. The CDR3, as DNA: TGCGCCAGCAGCCAAGAGCCGGGACAGGGGGCCAAGAACACTGAAGCTTTCTTT.

CDR3 coding DNA: TGTGCCAGCAGCCCCGGGAGGCCAAGGGACATTCAGTACTTC. As protein: CASSPGRPRDIQYF. The rearrangement joins TRBV7-9 to TRBJ2-4, with 7 bases matching TRBD2. Germline V gene lookup returns CDR1 SEHNR and CDR2 FQNEAQ (reference sequence). CDR3 length: 14 amino acids. V shed 5 bases, J shed 8 bases, and the junction held 9 bases outside the gene matches.

The chain links TRBV4-2 to TRBJ1-5; no firm D call. Germline CDR1 reads LGHNA; CDR2 reads YNFKEQ. The CDR3 extends over 17 amino acids. V lost 0 bases, J lost 0 bases, and 12 bases lay in between. CDR3 sequence (DNA): TGTGCCAGCAGCCAAGATGGGCGCCCCTATAGCAATCAGCCCCAGCATTTT. This sequence encodes CASSQDGRPYSNQPQHF.

This clone showed up just once. As DNA, the CDR3 is TGTGCCAGCTTTGCGGGAGGAAAAACACACAGAGAACACAATGAGCAGTTCTTC. Amino acid sequence: CASFAGGKTHREHNEQFF. The chain couples TRBV28 to TRBJ2-1; TRBD2 aligns across 8 bases. From germline, CDR1 is MDHEN and CDR2 SYDVKM. V dropped 8 bases and J dropped 5; count of bases not matched to a gene: 20. The CDR3 runs to 18 residues.

This clone was observed a handful of times. The V and J genes are TRBV4-1 and TRBJ2-7, with a tentative D call TRBD2 (5 bases). From germline, CDR1 is MGHRA and CDR2 YSYEKL. The CDR3 consists of 14 residues. The ends were cut back, 1 base at V and 5 bases at J, with 12 bases in the middle. The CDR3 protein is CASSQVGSGNEQYF. CDR3 coding DNA: TGCGCCAGCAGCCAAGTGGGGTCGGGAAACGAGCAGTACTTC.